This T cell receptor beta chain is from a study of graft-versus-host responses after intestinal transplantation. Findings and limits, study-wide: Recipient marrow harbored GvH clones, some of which surfaced first in ileum or blood. Association was observed between peak circulating GvH clone levels and early post-transplant HvG declines.

From the graft tissue, intraepithelial and lamina propria lymphocytes were released through processing. This table comes from immunoSEQ multiplex PCR, and its TCRdb copy is limited to in-frame clones, with some not included. The sample consists of roughly 15,000 clones, 65% to 85% of them appearing once. Trimming took 3 bases from V and 2 from J, leaving 17 bases between them. The CDR3 sequence is 15 residues long. Germline V gene lookup returns CDR1 GTSNPN and CDR2 SVGIG (reference sequence). As to this clone: Its antigen is still unknown.

Sequencing was performed on ileum tissue, taken roughly 460 days after intestinal transplant. The TCR sequence derives from a human patient who received an intestinal transplant, so some T cells may come from the graft donor. The chain uses TRBV30 and TRBJ2-7; either TRBD1 or TRBD2 may supply D (6 bases each). The CDR3, as DNA: TGTGCCTGGAGGGACTACAGGGCAGCACCCTACGAGCAGTACTTC. As protein: CAWRDYRAAPYEQYF.